The rows below give T cell receptor beta chains drawn from one sample of a study of long-term antiretroviral therapy in people with HIV. The table came from immunoSEQ multiplex PCR; TCRdb's copy has only in-frame clones and leaves some out. The profile shows about 26,000 clones, 86% of them singletons. The sequences come from unsorted PBMCs, collected 2.7 years after starting antiretroviral therapy. These receptors originate from a man aged 35 to 55 with HIV. CDR3s include the opening cysteine and the closing phenylalanine or tryptophan. Fields, in order: CDR3 protein, CDR3 length, D gene, J gene, V gene. D genes are given only for firm matches.

CASSGSKGPQHF,12,NA,TRBJ1-5,TRBV25-1
CASRASGTVAYEQYF,15,TRBD1,TRBJ2-7,TRBV6-1
CSVGAGTLSYEQYF,14,NA,TRBJ2-7,TRBV29-1
CASSYSQKLPHYEQYF,16,NA,TRBJ2-7,TRBV6-5
CASSPTARSYEQYF,14,NA,TRBJ2-7,TRBV28
CASSGTGGDEQFF,13,TRBD1,TRBJ2-1,TRBV5-6
CASSADRAGAGELFF,15,TRBD1,TRBJ2-2,TRBV28
CASRNAPTSGRPGQFF,16,TRBD2,TRBJ2-1,TRBV28
CASSPFPGPRYGYTF,15,NA,TRBJ1-2,TRBV27
CASSYSVQAANEKLFF,16,NA,TRBJ1-4,TRBV6-5
CASRDNRDSPLHF,13,NA,TRBJ1-6,TRBV28
CASSWSELNTGELFF,15,NA,TRBJ2-2,TRBV7-9
CASSAPGGDYGYTF,14,NA,TRBJ1-2,TRBV6-1
CASLNIGQAYEQYF,14,NA,TRBJ2-7,TRBV2
CAISGETEEQYF,12,NA,TRBJ2-7,TRBV10-3
CASSRGDTGELFF,13,NA,TRBJ2-2,TRBV5-1
CATSRDYVYSNQPQHF,16,NA,TRBJ1-5,TRBV15
CASSHVGGSEQYF,13,NA,TRBJ2-7,TRBV7-3
CASSLYERKLFF,12,NA,TRBJ1-4,TRBV13
CSVEVAGAATGELFF,15,TRBD2,TRBJ2-2,TRBV29-1
CASSWAGNQPQHF,13,NA,TRBJ1-5,TRBV28
CASSQEDRETEKLFF,15,TRBD1,TRBJ1-4,TRBV4-1
CASSVSSNQPQHF,13,NA,TRBJ1-5,TRBV6-4
CASSGGRLAEAYEQYF,16,TRBD2,TRBJ2-7,TRBV6-1
CASSSGHRNTEAFF,14,NA,TRBJ1-1,TRBV5-4
CASRYTRDTYGYTF,14,NA,TRBJ1-2,TRBV5-1
CASRRGLTGDIFPQHF,16,TRBD1,TRBJ1-5,TRBV27
CASSLGQGAMFGYTF,15,TRBD1,TRBJ1-2,TRBV5-1
CAWQDSGSLTNEKLFF,16,NA,TRBJ1-4,TRBV30
CASSLLGDESRETQYF,16,NA,TRBJ2-5,TRBV7-9
CASSQASNQPQHF,13,NA,TRBJ1-5,TRBV5-1
CAISESNTGRGNQPQHF,17,NA,TRBJ1-5,TRBV10-3
CASSPSGQGSYEQYF,15,TRBD1,TRBJ2-7,TRBV27
CASSIAAGPLDQPQHF,16,NA,TRBJ1-5,TRBV19
CASSLIRGDTGELFF,15,NA,TRBJ2-2,TRBV11-1